This T cell receptor (beta chain) was obtained from a study of ipilimumab plus nivolumab after autologous stem cell transplantation. As for the study in general: DLBCL patients had primary refractory or relapsed disease.

Clones were sequenced by immunoSEQ multiplex PCR, and TCRdb holds only the in-frame ones, with some missing. The sample shows fewer than 30,000 clones, roughly 84% of them seen only once. This CDR3 contains 14 residues. The V and J ends lost 6 bases and 0 bases respectively, with 10 bases between them. The germline V gene has CDR1 MNHNY and CDR2 SVGAGI (reference sequence). Starting 14 to 28 days after autologous transplant, ipilimumab 1 mg/kg was given. Patients got 3 mg/kg IV nivolumab weeks 1, 4, 7, 10, then biweekly through week 26. The TCR sequence derives from a male donor with diffuse large B-cell lymphoma. The V call is TRBV6-6, the J call TRBJ2-3; D might be TRBD2 (6 bases). This material consisted of PBMCs, taken in a trial of ipilimumab plus nivolumab as post-transplant consolidation. The chain's CDR3 is CASRLGGSTDTQYF. CDR3 coding DNA: TGTGCCAGCAGGTTGGGGGGAAGCACAGATACGCAGTATTTT.